Following are 2 T cell receptor beta chains from one sample sequenced in a study of T cells in Graves' hyperthyroidism and ophthalmopathy. Amplified TCR beta CDR3 regions came from RNA transcripts. During a first-round RT-PCR of the TCR CDR3, the HTBI primer set was used. TCRdb called the multiplex PCR reads again in MiXCR, with one record for every CDR3 protein. The sample lists 200,000 to 250,000 distinct CDR3 sequences; 17% were seen once. The source material was blood. Receptors originate from a man between 50 and 59 years old with Graves' hyperthyroidism.

This clonotype was recorded at least ten times. The chain links TRBV7-2 to TRBJ1-2; the D gene is possibly TRBD1 (6 bases). Germline CDR1 reads SGHTA; CDR2 reads FQGNSA. With 3 bases removed from V and 0 bases from J, the gap between germline ends came to 8 bases. This CDR3 region has 14 residues. The CDR3 here is CASSFYRANYGYTF. The CDR3 DNA sequence: TGTGCCAGCAGCTTCTACAGGGCTAACTATGGCTACACCTTC.

This clonotype was seen many times. The rearrangement links TRBV2 to TRBJ1-2; the D gene is possibly TRBD1 (5 bases). The V gene lost 4 bases and the J gene lost 2 bases, with 11 bases spanning the gap. Per the germline V gene, CDR1 is SNHLY and CDR2 is FYNNEI. The CDR3 spans 14 residues. The CDR3 bases are TGTGCCAGCAGTGCCTCGACAGTAAACTATGGCTACACCTTC. Translation: CASSASTVNYGYTF.